Presented here are 2 T cell receptor beta chains from one specimen sequenced in a study of graft-versus-host responses after intestinal transplantation. Responders that carried the CFSE label, some 200,000 of them, were plated with some 200,000 irradiated, violet-dye-labeled stimulator cells. Method: immunoSEQ multiplex PCR; TCRdb's copy keeps in-frame clones and lacks some. The table records approximately 20,000 clones, roughly 41% of them present only once. The sample consisted of alloreactive CD8+ T cells from a mixed lymphocyte reaction culture, taken before intestinal transplant. As for subset: CFSE-low proliferating T cells sorted from approximately six-day pre-transplant mixed lymphocyte reaction (GvH or HvG direction). These receptors were taken from a human patient who received an intestinal transplant.

Sample share makes this clone medium-sized. The chain has TRBV5-1 and TRBJ2-7; the D is unclear. With 0 bases removed from V and 5 bases from J, the gap between germline ends came to 9 bases. CDR1 and CDR2 from the germline V gene are SGHRS and YFSETQ. The CDR3 spans 13 residues. CDR3 nucleotide sequence: TGCGCCAGCAGCTTGGCCGATAGCAACGAGCAGTACTTC. Encoded protein: CASSLADSNEQYF.

The chain uses TRBV7-9 and TRBJ2-7; D uncertain. In germline, CDR1 is SEHNR, CDR2 FQNEAQ (reference sequence). V was pared by 0 bases and J by 3 bases, with 18 bases between. The CDR3 has 17 residues. CDR3 in DNA: TGTGCCAGCAGCTTAGCGATTGACAACAAAGGCATCTACGAGCAGTACTTC. Protein sequence: CASSLAIDNKGIYEQYF.